This T cell receptor (beta chain) came from a study of glioma-infiltrating T cells. Study-wide results and limits: Patients with low tissue-blood divergence carried a signature set of shared blood CDR3 motifs.

On this clonotype: Its antigen is currently unknown.

Using RNA template, CDR3s of TCR alpha and beta were amplified with iRepertoire arm-PCR. TCRdb used MiXCR to reprocess the multiplex PCR reads, holding one entry per CDR3 protein. Of 300,000 to 400,000 distinct CDR3 sequences listed, roughly two fifths were seen once; the top ten hold more than 10%. Germline-derived CDR1 and CDR2 are DFQATT and SNEGSKA (reference sequence). V dropped 0 bases and J dropped 2 bases, with 11 bases sitting between them. The length of the CDR3 is 16 residues. The TCR comes from a human donor with low-grade glioma or glioblastoma, undergoing nonglioma brain surgery, or in good health (not recorded which). Material for sequencing was glioma tissue, nonneoplastic brain tissue, or PBMCs (not recorded which). The rearrangement joins TRBV20-1 to TRBJ2-6; D remains unclear. CDR3 coding DNA: TGCAGTGCTAGAGATCAGGCATCGGCTGGGGCCAACGTCCTGACTTTC. This encodes CSARDQASAGANVLTF.